The clone carrying this T cell receptor (beta chain) was recorded many times. CDR3 length: 17 amino acids. With 1 base removed from V and 1 base from J, the gap between germline ends came to 16 bases. Germline V gives CDR1 MDHEN, CDR2 SYDVKM. This entry belongs to a study of read filtering for tumor transcriptome and immune sequencing. Study summary: DNase treatment preceded whole-transcriptome library preparation.

From around 440 ng of RNA, a library with molecular barcoded alpha/delta and beta/gamma adaptors was made. Each CDR3 protein is one row after TCRdb ran MiXCR on the reads. The sample contains over 90,000 distinct CDR3 sequences, roughly 21% of which appear only once. The clonotype originates from a donor older than 35 with multiple myeloma. V gene TRBV28 combines with J gene TRBJ2-5, with a weak D call TRBD2 (5 bases). Sequencing input: a population of CD138-negative cells sorted from bone marrow. The CDR3 DNA reads as TGTGCCAGCAGTTTATTCATGACCCATGGAGGCCAAGAGACCCAGTACTTC. It yields the protein CASSLFMTHGGQETQYF. Full variable domain (rest looked up from reference TRBV28 and TRBJ2-5): DVKVTQSSRYLVKRTGEKVFLECVQDMDHENMFWYRQDPGLGLRLIYFSYDVKMKEKGDIPEGYSVSREKKERFSLILESASTNQTSMYLCASSLFMTHGGQETQYFGPGTRLLVL.